Listed below are T cell receptor beta chains from one sample, sequenced in a study of shared clonotypes between healthy human individuals. Profiling relied on immunoSEQ multiplex PCR, and the TCRdb table lists in-frame clones only, not all of them. The profile covers around 2.1 million clones, with roughly 95% appearing a single time and around 0.13% taken by the ten largest. The sequenced sample was naive CD4+ T cells sorted from blood. All receptors come from a man in his late teens or twenties in good health. The CDR3 runs from the conserved cysteine through the conserved F or W. D genes are given only for firm matches. For some rows the clone size is stated as once, few or many, or as a class when expanded; others skip it.

V gene	D gene	clone size	J gene	CDR3 DNA	CDR3 protein
TRBV15	.	.	TRBJ1-1	TGTGCCACCAGCAGAGGCCTTCACCACTTCGCTGGGAACACTGAAGCTTTCTTT	CATSRGLHHFAGNTEAFF
TRBV7-9	TRBD1	once	TRBJ1-1	TGTGCCAGCAGCTTAACCGGACAGGGTGGCACTGAAGCTTTCTTT	CASSLTGQGGTEAFF
TRBV10-3	.	.	TRBJ2-5	TGTGCCATCAGTGAAGGACAGAACCAACAAGAGACCCAGTACTTC	CAISEGQNQQETQYF
TRBV28	.	.	TRBJ1-1	TGTGCCAGCAGTCGCCCGGACGCAGGGAACACTGAAGCTTTCTTT	CASSRPDAGNTEAFF
TRBV7-8	TRBD1	.	TRBJ1-2	TGTGCCAGCAGCTTAGCGAACAGGGGTTATGGCTACACCTTC	CASSLANRGYGYTF
TRBV7-3	TRBD1	.	TRBJ2-2	TGTGCCAGCAGCCGCGCCGGGACAGTGAACACCGGGGAGCTGTTTTTT	CASSRAGTVNTGELFF
TRBV6-4	.	.	TRBJ2-5	TGTGCCAGCAGTGACTCGAGTGGGCTCCAAGAGACCCAGTACTTC	CASSDSSGLQETQYF
TRBV13	TRBD2	.	TRBJ2-3	TGTGCCAGCAGCTTTAGGTCGAAAGCGGGAGTTAGCACAGATACGCAGTATTTT	CASSFRSKAGVSTDTQYF
TRBV5-8	.	.	TRBJ1-5	TGTGCCAGCAGCTTAAGGGGAGGGATTAATCAGCCCCAGCATTTT	CASSLRGGINQPQHF
TRBV28	.	.	TRBJ1-4	TGTGCCAGCAGTTTATACGGCTGGGGGACGGAGAATGAAAAACTGTTTTTT	CASSLYGWGTENEKLFF
TRBV28	.	.	TRBJ2-3	TGTGCCAGCAGTTTATTTGGAAATACGCAGTATTTT	CASSLFGNTQYF
TRBV5-4	TRBD2	.	TRBJ2-1	TGTGCCAGCAGCTTGTTCATTCTAGCGGGAGAGTACAATGAGCAGTTCTTC	CASSLFILAGEYNEQFF
TRBV18	TRBD1	.	TRBJ2-7	TGTGCCAGCTCACCAGGGCCAGGGGGTATCTACGAGCAGTACTTC	CASSPGPGGIYEQYF
TRBV28	.	.	TRBJ2-7	TGTGCCAGCAGTTTTGGGGTCACCTACGAGCAGTACTTC	CASSFGVTYEQYF
TRBV2	.	.	TRBJ2-7	TGTGCCAGCAGTGCTCGACAGGCAACCTACGAGCAGTACTTC	CASSARQATYEQYF
TRBV5-1	TRBD1	.	TRBJ2-7	TGCGCCAGCAGCTTGGGGACAGGGTTGGCCGAGCAGTACTTC	CASSLGTGLAEQYF
TRBV5-4	.	.	TRBJ1-2	TGTGCCAGCAGCTTGGCCTCGGCCGGTAACTATGGCTACACCTTC	CASSLASAGNYGYTF
TRBV2	.	.	TRBJ1-5	TGTGCCAGCAGGACTACCAATCAGCCCCAGCATTTT	CASRTTNQPQHF
TRBV28	TRBD2	once	TRBJ2-3	TGTGCCAGCAGTTTACCCCGGGGGGTCAATACGCAGTATTTT	CASSLPRGVNTQYF
TRBV30	.	.	TRBJ2-7	TGTGCCTGTAAGGACTACCCCTACGAGCAGTACTTC	CACKDYPYEQYF
TRBV5-4	.	.	TRBJ2-1	TGTGCCAGCAGCACCGACGGGGGCACGCTCGGGAGTGAGCAGTTCTTC	CASSTDGGTLGSEQFF
TRBV19	.	.	TRBJ1-1	TGTGCCAGTACCCGGGTAGGGCTGAACACTGAAGCTTTCTTT	CASTRVGLNTEAFF
TRBV7-3	.	.	TRBJ2-3	TGTGCCAGCAGCTTAGGGCCTACGGACACGCAGTATTTT	CASSLGPTDTQYF
TRBV5-1	TRBD2	.	TRBJ2-1	TGCGCCAGCAGCTTGTCTTTATCCGGGACTAGCGGGAGCAATGAGCAGTTCTTC	CASSLSLSGTSGSNEQFF
TRBV7-2	.	.	TRBJ2-2	TGTGCCAGCAGCACTAATTGGAGCGGGGAGCTGTTTTTT	CASSTNWSGELFF
TRBV11-2	.	.	TRBJ2-7	TGTGCCAGCAGCTTCCTCAGGGGTTCTAGCGAGCAGTACTTC	CASSFLRGSSEQYF
TRBV19	TRBD2	once	TRBJ2-1	TGTGCCAGTAGTCCCCTAGCGGGAGGTTCGAATGAGCAGTTCTTC	CASSPLAGGSNEQFF
TRBV10-1	TRBD2	.	TRBJ2-7	TGCGCCAGCAGCAAAGGGACTAGCGGGAGCTACGAGCAGTACTTC	CASSKGTSGSYEQYF
TRBV5-8	.	once	TRBJ2-1	TGTGCCAGCAGCTTTTCCCCGTCCAAGGCGGAGCAGAAGGGTGAGCAGTTCTTC	CASSFSPSKAEQKGEQFF
TRBV4-1	TRBD1	.	TRBJ2-5	TGCGCCAGCAGCTTGGGGACAGGGGGCGAGATAAAGACCCAGTACTTC	CASSLGTGGEIKTQYF
TRBV5-1	.	.	TRBJ2-5	TGCGCCAGCAGCTTGGCCGTTTCAGATCCGCAAGAGACCCAGTACTTC	CASSLAVSDPQETQYF
TRBV7-9	TRBD1	.	TRBJ1-1	TGTGCCAGCAGCGTCGACAGGGCTGAAGCTTTCTTT	CASSVDRAEAFF
TRBV5-1	TRBD2	once	TRBJ2-3	TGCGCCAGCAGCTCGACTAGCGGGAGGGGCACAGATACGCAGTATTTT	CASSSTSGRGTDTQYF
TRBV10-1	.	once	TRBJ1-1	TGCGCCAGCAGTCGAGTAGTCACCGGTGAAGCTTTCTTT	CASSRVVTGEAFF
TRBV5-1	.	.	TRBJ1-1	TGCGCCAGCAGCTTGCCGGGACAGAACACTGAAGCTTTCTTT	CASSLPGQNTEAFF
TRBV4-3	TRBD2	once	TRBJ2-1	TGCGCCAGCAGCCAAATCGTGCTAGCGGGAGCCAACAATGAGCAGTTCTTC	CASSQIVLAGANNEQFF
TRBV2	TRBD2	.	TRBJ2-7	TGTGCCAGCCGAGCAGGGACTAGCGGGAGTCGTGGGGGCTACGAGCAGTACTTC	CASRAGTSGSRGGYEQYF
TRBV5-1	TRBD1	.	TRBJ1-3	TGCGCCAGCAGCTCGGACAGGGGAATACTCGGAAACACCATATATTTT	CASSSDRGILGNTIYF
TRBV6-6	TRBD1	.	TRBJ1-1	TGTGCCGGTAAGGGGGCGGATCCCACTGAAGCTTTCTTT	CAGKGADPTEAFF
TRBV5-4	TRBD2	.	TRBJ2-1	TGTGCCAGCAGCTTGGCAGGGACTAGCGTGAGAAATGAGCAGTTCTTC	CASSLAGTSVRNEQFF
TRBV7-2	TRBD1	.	TRBJ2-4	TGTGCCAGCAGCTTGGGACAGGGGAGTTGGAACATTCAGTACTTC	CASSLGQGSWNIQYF
TRBV5-1	.	few	TRBJ1-4	TGCGCCAGCACGGGAGAAAAACTGTTTTTT	CASTGEKLFF
TRBV18	TRBD1	.	TRBJ1-4	TGTGCCAGCTCATCAGGGGACAGGGGGCAGGAAAAACTGTTTTTT	CASSSGDRGQEKLFF
TRBV11-2	.	.	TRBJ1-1	TGTGCCAGCAGCCTTGGGGGCAGGGGAAGTGAAGCTTTCTTT	CASSLGGRGSEAFF
TRBV19	.	.	TRBJ1-2	TGTGCCAGTAGTATATCTGGGACACCATATGGCTACACCTTC	CASSISGTPYGYTF
TRBV25-1	TRBD1	.	TRBJ2-7	TGTGCCAGCAGTGCTGCAGGACAGGGAATCTACGAGCAGTACTTC	CASSAAGQGIYEQYF
TRBV6-5	.	.	TRBJ1-5	TGTGCCAGCAGCACAGGAAACAATCAGCCCCAGCATTTT	CASSTGNNQPQHF
TRBV5-1	TRBD1	.	TRBJ2-5	TGCGCCAGCAGCTTCCGAGGGGGCGAAGAGACCCAGTACTTC	CASSFRGGEETQYF
TRBV28	.	.	TRBJ1-2	TGTGCCAGCAGTTTAATCGGGAAGGGCGGCGGCTACACCTTC	CASSLIGKGGGYTF
TRBV2	.	.	TRBJ2-2	TGTGCCAGCAGTGGATACAGGGGAGGCACCGGGGAGCTGTTTTTT	CASSGYRGGTGELFF
TRBV30	.	.	TRBJ1-4	TGTGCCTGGAGTGAACAAGAAAAACTGTTTTTT	CAWSEQEKLFF
TRBV11-2	.	.	TRBJ2-7	TGTGCCAGCAGATCCATCGAGGGGGGGGCATCCCACGAGCAGTACTTC	CASRSIEGGASHEQYF
TRBV5-4	TRBD2	.	TRBJ2-5	TGTGCCAGCAGCTTGGCCAGCGGGGTAGAGACCCAGTACTTC	CASSLASGVETQYF
TRBV6-5	TRBD1	.	TRBJ1-5	TGTGCCAGCAGTAGCCGACAGGGAACAGATCAGCCCCAGCATTTT	CASSSRQGTDQPQHF